Listed below are T cell receptor beta chains from one sample, sequenced in a study of siplizumab effects on memory and regulatory T cells. The repertoire was sequenced with immunoSEQ multiplex PCR; TCRdb's copy has only in-frame clones and lacks some. The sample has under 150,000 clones, about 94% seen once. Sequencing used non-Treg CD4+ T cells sorted from blood. The receptors stem from a human donor in good health. Each CDR3 is given with its conserved first and last residue. A D gene is named only where the DNA matches it firmly. Clone size is stated in some rows and not others, as once, few, many or a class when expanded.

V gene: TRBV5-1
D gene: NA
J gene: TRBJ1-3
clone size: NA
CDR3 protein: CASSSDSSGNTIYF
CDR3 DNA: TGCGCCAGCAGCTCGGACAGCTCTGGAAACACCATATATTTT

V gene: TRBV6-6
D gene: NA
J gene: TRBJ1-2
clone size: NA
CDR3 protein: CASERANNYGYTF
CDR3 DNA: TGTGCCAGCGAACGGGCCAATAACTATGGCTACACCTTC

V gene: TRBV7-2
D gene: NA
J gene: TRBJ1-2
clone size: NA
CDR3 protein: CASSLIGIPDYGYTF
CDR3 DNA: TGTGCCAGCAGCTTAATTGGAATCCCCGACTATGGCTACACCTTC

V gene: TRBV27
D gene: TRBD1
J gene: TRBJ1-2
clone size: NA
CDR3 protein: CASSSPGQGYGYTF
CDR3 DNA: TGTGCCAGCAGTTCCCCGGGACAGGGGTATGGCTACACCTTC

V gene: TRBV29-1
D gene: NA
J gene: TRBJ2-7
clone size: NA
CDR3 protein: CSVEDQVGEQYF
CDR3 DNA: TGCAGCGTTGAAGATCAGGTAGGGGAGCAGTACTTC

V gene: TRBV18
D gene: TRBD1
J gene: TRBJ1-1
clone size: NA
CDR3 protein: CASSPNQGVNTEAFF
CDR3 DNA: TGTGCCAGCTCACCAAACCAGGGGGTTAACACTGAAGCTTTCTTT

V gene: TRBV4-1
D gene: TRBD1
J gene: TRBJ1-6
clone size: few
CDR3 protein: CASSQVGRDRGNSPLHF
CDR3 DNA: TGCGCCAGCAGCCAAGTAGGACGGGACAGGGGGAATTCACCCCTCCACTTT

V gene: TRBV5-1
D gene: NA
J gene: TRBJ2-1
clone size: NA
CDR3 protein: CASSLDGDTYNEQFF
CDR3 DNA: TGCGCCAGCAGCTTGGACGGGGACACCTACAATGAGCAGTTCTTC

V gene: TRBV19
D gene: NA
J gene: TRBJ1-1
clone size: NA
CDR3 protein: CASSFRGEAFF
CDR3 DNA: TGTGCCAGTAGTTTCAGGGGTGAAGCTTTCTTT

V gene: TRBV19
D gene: NA
J gene: TRBJ2-7
clone size: once
CDR3 protein: CASTSDRWSYKQYF
CDR3 DNA: TGTGCCAGTACCTCAGACAGGTGGTCCTACAAGCAGTACTTC

V gene: TRBV28
D gene: NA
J gene: TRBJ1-1
clone size: NA
CDR3 protein: CASSLRTVNEAFF
CDR3 DNA: TGTGCCAGCAGTTTACGGACAGTAAATGAAGCTTTCTTT

V gene: TRBV2
D gene: NA
J gene: TRBJ2-7
clone size: NA
CDR3 protein: CASSESVRAGEQYF
CDR3 DNA: TGTGCCAGCAGTGAATCTGTCAGGGCGGGCGAGCAGTACTTC

V gene: TRBV4-2
D gene: TRBD2
J gene: TRBJ2-5
clone size: NA
CDR3 protein: CASSQPGGWETQYF
CDR3 DNA: TGTGCCAGCAGCCAACCGGGGGGATGGGAGACCCAGTACTTC

V gene: TRBV29-1
D gene: NA
J gene: TRBJ2-5
clone size: NA
CDR3 protein: CSADLVGETQYF
CDR3 DNA: TGCAGCGCCGACTTAGTTGGAGAGACCCAGTACTTC

V gene: TRBV18
D gene: TRBD1
J gene: TRBJ2-3
clone size: NA
CDR3 protein: CASSRDRVGNTDTQYF
CDR3 DNA: TGTGCCAGCTCACGAGACAGGGTGGGAAACACAGATACGCAGTATTTT

V gene: TRBV19
D gene: TRBD1
J gene: TRBJ1-5
clone size: NA
CDR3 protein: CASRGTGASNQPQHF
CDR3 DNA: TGTGCCAGTAGGGGGACAGGGGCTAGCAATCAGCCCCAGCATTTT

V gene: TRBV5-1
D gene: NA
J gene: TRBJ2-5
clone size: NA
CDR3 protein: CASSDEETQYF
CDR3 DNA: TGCGCCAGCTCGGACGAAGAGACCCAGTACTTC

V gene: TRBV7-9
D gene: NA
J gene: TRBJ1-4
clone size: NA
CDR3 protein: CASSLWTENEKLFF
CDR3 DNA: TGTGCCAGCAGCTTATGGACTGAGAATGAAAAACTGTTTTTT

V gene: TRBV6-5
D gene: NA
J gene: TRBJ1-2
clone size: NA
CDR3 protein: CASSYSWSQANYGYTF
CDR3 DNA: TGTGCCAGCAGTTACTCGTGGTCTCAAGCTAACTATGGCTACACCTTC

V gene: TRBV11-2
D gene: TRBD2
J gene: TRBJ2-1
clone size: once
CDR3 protein: CASSSRGLAGGGEQFF
CDR3 DNA: TGTGCCAGCAGCTCCCGAGGGCTAGCGGGAGGGGGCGAGCAGTTCTTC

V gene: TRBV6-5
D gene: TRBD2
J gene: TRBJ2-2
clone size: NA
CDR3 protein: CASTLGLAGTGELFF
CDR3 DNA: TGTGCCAGCACCCTAGGACTAGCGGGCACCGGGGAGCTGTTTTTT

V gene: TRBV10-3
D gene: NA
J gene: TRBJ2-7
clone size: NA
CDR3 protein: CAISGEASSYEQYF
CDR3 DNA: TGTGCCATCAGTGGCGAGGCATCTTCCTACGAGCAGTACTTC

V gene: TRBV5-1
D gene: NA
J gene: TRBJ2-1
clone size: once
CDR3 protein: CASSEGDYNEQFF
CDR3 DNA: TGCGCCAGCAGCGAAGGGGACTACAATGAGCAGTTCTTC

V gene: TRBV7-9
D gene: NA
J gene: TRBJ1-6
clone size: NA
CDR3 protein: CASSLASGINSPLHF
CDR3 DNA: TGTGCCAGCAGCTTAGCATCCGGGATTAATTCACCCCTCCACTTT

V gene: TRBV6-5
D gene: NA
J gene: TRBJ2-3
clone size: once
CDR3 protein: CASRGTFSTDTQYF
CDR3 DNA: TGTGCCAGCAGAGGAACCTTCAGCACAGATACGCAGTATTTT

V gene: TRBV5-4
D gene: TRBD2
J gene: TRBJ2-5
clone size: NA
CDR3 protein: CASSHPGLAQETQYF
CDR3 DNA: TGTGCCAGCAGCCACCCTGGACTAGCTCAAGAGACCCAGTACTTC

V gene: TRBV29-1
D gene: NA
J gene: TRBJ2-3
clone size: NA
CDR3 protein: CSVDSSTDTQYF
CDR3 DNA: TGCAGCGTTGATTCGAGCACAGATACGCAGTATTTT

V gene: TRBV5-1
D gene: TRBD1
J gene: TRBJ2-7
clone size: NA
CDR3 protein: CASSLFSGTGFDEQYF
CDR3 DNA: TGCGCCAGCAGCTTATTTTCCGGGACAGGGTTTGACGAGCAGTACTTC

V gene: TRBV30
D gene: NA
J gene: TRBJ2-2
clone size: few
CDR3 protein: CAWRQDAGELFF
CDR3 DNA: TGTGCCTGGAGACAGGACGCCGGGGAGCTGTTTTTT

V gene: TRBV7-9
D gene: NA
J gene: TRBJ1-1
clone size: once
CDR3 protein: CASSHRAPLQMLRSEAFF
CDR3 DNA: TGTGCCAGCAGCCACCGGGCCCCCCTTCAGATGCTCCGGTCGGAAGCTTTCTTT

V gene: TRBV6-5
D gene: NA
J gene: TRBJ1-2
clone size: NA
CDR3 protein: CASTFTSSARDGYTF
CDR3 DNA: TGTGCCAGCACCTTTACGTCTTCGGCTCGGGACGGCTACACCTTC

V gene: TRBV6-5
D gene: NA
J gene: TRBJ2-3
clone size: NA
CDR3 protein: CASSYMGPIVADTQYF
CDR3 DNA: TGTGCCAGCAGTTACATGGGACCGATAGTTGCAGATACGCAGTATTTT

V gene: TRBV2
D gene: TRBD1
J gene: TRBJ1-5
clone size: NA
CDR3 protein: CATDRDSNQPQHF
CDR3 DNA: TGTGCCACTGACAGGGATAGCAATCAGCCCCAGCATTTT

V gene: TRBV7-9
D gene: NA
J gene: TRBJ2-7
clone size: NA
CDR3 protein: CASSLLDSFYEQYF
CDR3 DNA: TGTGCCAGCAGCTTGCTCGACAGCTTCTACGAGCAGTACTTC

V gene: TRBV7-2
D gene: TRBD2
J gene: TRBJ2-1
clone size: NA
CDR3 protein: CASSPRTSGVSYNEQFF
CDR3 DNA: TGTGCCAGCAGCCCCCGGACTAGCGGGGTATCCTACAATGAGCAGTTCTTC

V gene: TRBV5-1
D gene: TRBD2
J gene: TRBJ2-1
clone size: NA
CDR3 protein: CASSLLAGEQGEQFF
CDR3 DNA: TGCGCCAGCAGCTTATTAGCGGGAGAACAGGGTGAGCAGTTCTTC

V gene: TRBV6-1
D gene: NA
J gene: TRBJ1-1
clone size: NA
CDR3 protein: CASQRGGRGNTEAFF
CDR3 DNA: TGTGCCAGTCAAAGGGGGGGCAGGGGGAACACTGAAGCTTTCTTT